The source of this T cell receptor (beta chain) is a study of CD8 T cells in ankylosing spondylitis. Study observations and caveats: Blood of patients with ankylosing spondylitis appeared to be characterized by a TCR beta motif of about 8 highly homologous variants.

MiXCR, applied by TCRdb to the 5' RACE reads, yields one record per CDR3 protein. The sample has about 400,000 distinct CDR3 sequences, 20% to 25% seen once. This clonotype was seen more than once but under ten times. Its antigen is not known. CDR1 and CDR2 (germline): DFQATT, SNEGSKA (reference sequence). V lost 3 bases to trimming and J lost 4 bases, with 12 bases between them. CDR3 length equals 13 residues. The specimen sequenced was blood, either unsorted or a sorted T cell fraction (not recorded which). This chain uses TRBV20-1 with TRBJ2-5, with D unclear. The sequence derives from a male donor with ankylosing spondylitis. The CDR3 sequence is CSASQDSRETQYF. CDR3 in DNA: TGCAGTGCTAGTCAAGACTCACGAGAGACCCAGTACTTC.